This T cell receptor (beta chain) was found in a study of blood T cells in healthy people across ages. Trimming took off 7 bases at V and 0 bases at J, with 14 bases between the two ends. Germline CDR1 reads SQVTM; CDR2 reads ANQGSEA. The CDR3 spans 14 residues. Study conclusions and caveats: Using unsorted PBMCs precluded a conclusive naive versus antigen-experienced comparison. The study found more naive CD4+ cells and higher diversity in long-lived than aged donors. It was held that diversity estimates obtained from one million T cells represented underestimates.

Primers used in a second PCR of about 6 to 12 cycles were a sample-barcoded 5' primer and a J-beta primer mix. Each cDNA molecule, via a template-switch adaptor with 12 random nucleotides, was tagged. Each CDR3 protein is one row after TCRdb ran MiXCR on the 5' RACE reads. The sample contains 730,000 or so distinct CDR3 sequences, about 40% of which appear only once. With regard to this clonotype: Antigen specificity is unknown.

Input material: blood. The sequence was obtained from a woman aged 55-69 years in good health. The rearrangement links TRBV29-1 to TRBJ2-3, with a weak D call TRBD1 (6 bases). DNA of the CDR3: TGCAGCGGCCTCAAACAGGGTAGCACAGATACGCAGTATTTT. The encoded protein is CSGLKQGSTDTQYF.